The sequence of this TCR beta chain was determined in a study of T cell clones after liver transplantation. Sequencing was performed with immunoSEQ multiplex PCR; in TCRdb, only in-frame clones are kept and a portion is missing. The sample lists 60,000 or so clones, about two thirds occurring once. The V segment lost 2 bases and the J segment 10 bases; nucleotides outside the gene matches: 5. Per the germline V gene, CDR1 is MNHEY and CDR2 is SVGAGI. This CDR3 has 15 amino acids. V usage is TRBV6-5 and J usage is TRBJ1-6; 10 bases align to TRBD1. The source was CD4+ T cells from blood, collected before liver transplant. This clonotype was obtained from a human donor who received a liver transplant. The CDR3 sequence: CASSYGDRGSSPLHF. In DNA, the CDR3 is TGTGCCAGCAGTTACGGGGACAGGGGTAGCTCACCCCTCCACTTT.